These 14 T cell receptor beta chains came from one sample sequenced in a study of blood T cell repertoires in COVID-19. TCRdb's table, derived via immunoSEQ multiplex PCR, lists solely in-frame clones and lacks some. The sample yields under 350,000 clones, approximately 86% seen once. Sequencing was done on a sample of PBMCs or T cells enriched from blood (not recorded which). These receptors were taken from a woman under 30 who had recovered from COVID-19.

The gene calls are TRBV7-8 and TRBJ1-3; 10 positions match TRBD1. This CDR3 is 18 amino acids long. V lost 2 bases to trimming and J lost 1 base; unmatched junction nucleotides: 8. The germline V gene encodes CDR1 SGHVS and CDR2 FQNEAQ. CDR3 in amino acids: CASSLYMGQGLSGNTIYF. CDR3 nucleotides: TGTGCCAGCAGCTTATATATGGGACAGGGGTTATCTGGAAACACCATATATTTT. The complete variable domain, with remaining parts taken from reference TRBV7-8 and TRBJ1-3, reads GAGVSQSPRYKVAKRGQDVALRCDPISGHVSLFWYQQALGQGPEFLTYFQNEAQLDKSGLPSDRFFAERPEGSVSTLKIQRTQQEDSAVYLCASSLYMGQGLSGNTIYFGEGSWLTVV.

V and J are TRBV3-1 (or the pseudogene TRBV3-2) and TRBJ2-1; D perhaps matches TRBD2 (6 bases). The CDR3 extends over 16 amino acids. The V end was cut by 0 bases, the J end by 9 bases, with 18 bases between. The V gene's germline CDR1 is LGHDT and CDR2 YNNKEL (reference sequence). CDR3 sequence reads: CASSQDFGGPLGEQFF. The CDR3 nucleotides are TGTGCCAGCAGCCAAGATTTTGGAGGGCCGTTGGGTGAGCAGTTCTTC.

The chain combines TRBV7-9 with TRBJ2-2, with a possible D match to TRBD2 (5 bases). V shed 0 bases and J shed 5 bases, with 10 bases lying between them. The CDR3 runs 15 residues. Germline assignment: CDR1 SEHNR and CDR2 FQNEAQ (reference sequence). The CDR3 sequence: CASSLAERETGELFF. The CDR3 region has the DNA TGTGCCAGCAGCTTAGCGGAGAGGGAGACCGGGGAGCTGTTTTTT.

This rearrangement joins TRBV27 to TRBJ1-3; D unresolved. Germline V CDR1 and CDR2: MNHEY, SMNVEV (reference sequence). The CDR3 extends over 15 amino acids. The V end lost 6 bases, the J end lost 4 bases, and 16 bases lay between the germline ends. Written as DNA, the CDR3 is TGTGCCAGCAGCCCCGTCCCCTCCTCCGGAAACACCATATATTTT. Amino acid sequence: CASSPVPSSGNTIYF.

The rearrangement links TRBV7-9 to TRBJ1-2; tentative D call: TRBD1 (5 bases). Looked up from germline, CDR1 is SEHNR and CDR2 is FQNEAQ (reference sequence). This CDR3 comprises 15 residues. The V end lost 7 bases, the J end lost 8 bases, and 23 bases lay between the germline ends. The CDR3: CASTREGANRRGYTF. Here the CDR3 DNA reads TGTGCCAGCACCAGGGAAGGGGCCAACAGGCGAGGCTACACCTTC.

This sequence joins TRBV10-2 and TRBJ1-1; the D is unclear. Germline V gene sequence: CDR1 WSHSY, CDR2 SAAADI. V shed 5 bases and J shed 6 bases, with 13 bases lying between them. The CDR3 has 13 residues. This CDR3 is CASSRFWAPEAFF. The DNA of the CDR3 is TGCGCCAGCAGTCGGTTCTGGGCACCTGAAGCTTTCTTT.

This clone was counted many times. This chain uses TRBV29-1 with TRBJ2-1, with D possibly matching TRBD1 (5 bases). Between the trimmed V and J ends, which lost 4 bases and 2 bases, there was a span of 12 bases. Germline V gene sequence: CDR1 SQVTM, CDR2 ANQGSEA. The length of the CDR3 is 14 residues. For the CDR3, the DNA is TGCAGCGTTGGGGCGCAGGGTACCTACAATGAGCAGTTCTTC. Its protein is CSVGAQGTYNEQFF.

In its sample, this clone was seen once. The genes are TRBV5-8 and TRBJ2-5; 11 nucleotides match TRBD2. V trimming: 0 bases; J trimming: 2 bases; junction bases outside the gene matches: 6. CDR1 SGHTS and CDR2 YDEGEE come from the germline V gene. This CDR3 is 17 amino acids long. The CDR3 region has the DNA TGTGCCAGCAGCTTGGAGCCTAGCGGGGGGCTGCAAGAGACCCAGTACTTC. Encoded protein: CASSLEPSGGLQETQYF.

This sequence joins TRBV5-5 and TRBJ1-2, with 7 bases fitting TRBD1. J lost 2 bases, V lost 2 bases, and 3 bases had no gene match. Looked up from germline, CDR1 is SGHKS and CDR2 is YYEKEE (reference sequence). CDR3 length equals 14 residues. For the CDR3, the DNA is TGTGCCAGCAGCTTTATGACAGGGAACTATGGCTACACCTTC. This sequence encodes CASSFMTGNYGYTF.

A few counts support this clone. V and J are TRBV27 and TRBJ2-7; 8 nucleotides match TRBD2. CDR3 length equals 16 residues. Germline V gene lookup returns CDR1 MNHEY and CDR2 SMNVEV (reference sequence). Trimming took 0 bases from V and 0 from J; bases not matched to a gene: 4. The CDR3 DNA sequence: TGTGCCAGCAGTTTATCGACTAGCGAAAGCTCCTACGAGCAGTACTTC. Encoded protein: CASSLSTSESSYEQYF.

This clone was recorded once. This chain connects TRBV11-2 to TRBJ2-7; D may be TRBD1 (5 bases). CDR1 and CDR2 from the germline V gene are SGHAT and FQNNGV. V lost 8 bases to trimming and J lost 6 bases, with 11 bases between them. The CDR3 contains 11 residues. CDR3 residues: CASSQGAEQYF. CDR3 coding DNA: TGTGCCAGCTCCCAAGGGGCCGAGCAGTACTTC.

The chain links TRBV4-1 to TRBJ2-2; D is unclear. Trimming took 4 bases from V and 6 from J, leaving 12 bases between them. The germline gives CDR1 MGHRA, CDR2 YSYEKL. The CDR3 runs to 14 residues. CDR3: CASSRYLTPGELFF. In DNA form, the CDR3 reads TGCGCCAGCAGCCGGTACCTAACCCCCGGGGAGCTGTTTTTT.

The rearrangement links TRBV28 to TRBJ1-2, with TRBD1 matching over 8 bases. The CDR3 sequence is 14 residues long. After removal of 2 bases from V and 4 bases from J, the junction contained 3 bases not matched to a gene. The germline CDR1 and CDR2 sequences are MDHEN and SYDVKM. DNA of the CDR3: TGTGCCAGCAGTTTAGACAGGGGCCTCTATGGCTACACCTTC. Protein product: CASSLDRGLYGYTF.

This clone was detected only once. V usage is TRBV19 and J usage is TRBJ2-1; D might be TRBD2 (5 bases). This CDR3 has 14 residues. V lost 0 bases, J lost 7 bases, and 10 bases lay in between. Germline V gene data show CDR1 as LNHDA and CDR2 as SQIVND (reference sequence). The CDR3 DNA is TGTGCCAGTAGTATAGATGGGAGCGGAAATGAGCAGTTCTTC. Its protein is CASSIDGSGNEQFF.